Shown below are 27 T cell receptor beta chains from a single sample sequenced in a study of human T cells and chemical hapten exposure. One entry per CDR3 protein, called by TCRdb with MiXCR from the RACE reads. The sample lists roughly 60,000 distinct CDR3 sequences, around 12% occurring once. The time point is: patch test 3, about 24 weeks after DPC sensitization. Treatment reported: therapeutic diphenylcyclopropenone sensitization with weekly scalp DPC. Sequencing was performed on whole blood, taken in connection with sensitization to the hapten diphenylcyclopropenone (DPC). Receptor source: a man under 40 with alopecia areata. Some clones in this sample may be carry-over from other donors' samples.

The chain links TRBV4-1 to TRBJ1-5; D uncertain. The CDR3 loop spans 15 amino acids. In germline, CDR1 is MGHRA, CDR2 YSYEKL. Trimming cost V 2 bases and J 1 base, with 9 bases left between them. As DNA, the CDR3 is TGCGCCAGCAGCCAACCGACGGTGAGCAATCAGCCCCAGCATTTT. Its protein is CASSQPTVSNQPQHF.

The table lists this clonotype with many counts. The chain employs TRBV20-1 and TRBJ2-7, with D maybe TRBD2 (6 bases). Germline CDR1 reads DFQATT; CDR2 reads SNEGSKA (reference sequence). V dropped 1 base and J dropped 6 bases, with 10 bases sitting between them. The CDR3 loop spans 12 amino acids. CDR3 sequence reads: CSARGGEREQYF. DNA of the CDR3: TGCAGTGCTAGAGGGGGGGAGCGCGAGCAGTACTTC.

This clonotype has a handful of counts. V and J are TRBV20-1 and TRBJ2-7; the D gene is possibly TRBD1 (5 bases). This CDR3 is built from 11 residues. Trimming cost V 5 bases and J 3 bases, with 8 bases left between them. CDR1 is DFQATT, CDR2 SNEGSKA, per germline (reference sequence). The DNA for the CDR3 is TGCAGTGCTCCCAGGGACTACGAGCAGTACTTC. Translation gives CSAPRDYEQYF.

This clonotype has just a few counts. V is TRBV10-2 and J is TRBJ1-6; D is unclear. The V gene's germline CDR1 is WSHSY and CDR2 SAAADI. The ends were cut back, 2 bases at V and 7 bases at J, with 15 bases in the middle. The CDR3 spans 16 residues. The CDR3: CASSEDGPMYNSPLHF. CDR3 sequence (DNA): TGCGCCAGCAGTGAGGACGGCCCAATGTACAATTCACCCCTCCACTTT.

V and J are TRBV10-3 and TRBJ2-7; 7 bases are a match to TRBD1. With V trimmed by 6 bases and J by 4 bases, 6 bases remained unmatched. The CDR3 runs to 13 residues. CDR1 is ENHRY, CDR2 SYGVKD, per germline. The CDR3 sequence is CAISRDRKYEQYF. The CDR3 nucleotides are TGTGCCATCAGCCGGGACAGAAAGTACGAGCAGTACTTC.

This chain joins TRBV4-2 and TRBJ2-7; 9 nucleotides match TRBD1. The trim removed 0 bases at V and 4 bases at J, leaving 4 bases unmatched. This CDR3 comprises 15 residues. Germline values: CDR1 LGHNA, CDR2 YNFKEQ. The CDR3 DNA reads as TGTGCCAGCAGCCAAGAGGGACAGGGCCTTTACGAGCAGTACTTC. Protein product: CASSQEGQGLYEQYF.

The J gene is TRBJ1-5, the V gene TRBV20-1; no reliable D call. The CDR3 runs to 13 residues. Germline V gene sequence: CDR1 DFQATT, CDR2 SNEGSKA (reference sequence). With 2 bases removed from V and 1 base from J, the gap between germline ends came to 6 bases. CDR3: CSARLGSNQPQHF. DNA of the CDR3: TGCAGTGCTAGACTGGGCAGCAATCAGCCCCAGCATTTT.

This clonotype was seen a few times. This rearrangement joins TRBV7-2 to TRBJ2-1; D is uncertain. This CDR3 contains 15 residues. The V gene lost 3 bases and the J gene lost 6 bases, with 15 bases spanning the gap. Germline V lookup: CDR1 SGHTA, CDR2 FQGNSA. The CDR3 nucleotides read TGTGCCAGCAGCTTGGACCCCTCCCGGGCCAATGAGCAGTTCTTC. Translation: CASSLDPSRANEQFF.

This chain uses TRBV2 with TRBJ2-1; either TRBD1 or TRBD2 may fit D (7 bases each). The germline V gene has CDR1 SNHLY and CDR2 FYNNEI. The CDR3 consists of 13 residues. Deletions cut 9 bases from V and 9 bases from J, with 18 bases between. CDR3 protein: CASGEGQMGEQFF. As DNA, the CDR3 is TGTGCCAGTGGGGAGGGACAGATGGGTGAGCAGTTCTTC. The full variable domain, its missing parts supplied by reference TRBV2 and TRBJ2-1, is EPEVTQTPSHQVTQMGQEVILRCVPISNHLYFYWYRQILGQKVEFLVSFYNNEISEKSEIFDDQFSVERPDGSNFTLKIRSTKLEDSAMYFCASGEGQMGEQFFGPGTRLTVL.

This clonotype came up many times. The rearrangement uses TRBV24-1 and TRBJ2-1, with a tentative D call TRBD1 (5 bases). The CDR3 is 13 amino acids. Germline values: CDR1 KGHDR, CDR2 SFDVKD. V lost 6 bases, J lost 8 bases, and 13 bases lay in between. The CDR3 sequence is CATSRQSSYEQFF. Here the CDR3 DNA reads TGTGCCACCAGTCGACAGTCCTCTTATGAGCAGTTCTTC.

V is TRBV18 and J is TRBJ2-7, with TRBD1 matching 12 bases. This CDR3 is built from 17 residues. The germline gives CDR1 KGHSH, CDR2 LQKENI. Trimming removed 1 base from V and 6 bases from J; junction bases left unmatched: 10. The CDR3: CASSPRSRGQGAGEQYF. CDR3 coding DNA: TGTGCCAGCTCACCACGGAGTAGGGGACAGGGGGCCGGCGAGCAGTACTTC.

This clonotype was seen a handful of times. This chain uses TRBV10-3 with TRBJ2-3; D uncertain. The CDR3 sequence is 15 residues long. The germline V gene has CDR1 ENHRY and CDR2 SYGVKD. V was clipped by 0 bases and J by 5 bases, with 12 bases between them. The CDR3: CAISESLALGDTQYF. Here the CDR3 DNA reads TGTGCCATCAGTGAGTCTCTTGCCTTAGGAGATACGCAGTATTTT.

This clonotype has a handful of counts. This chain links TRBV29-1 with TRBJ1-2; D not certain. Germline CDR1 SQVTM, CDR2 ANQGSEA. The V and J ends lost 2 bases and 0 bases respectively, with 4 bases between them. CDR3 size: 12 residues. The CDR3 sequence: CSVETANYGYTF. For the CDR3, the DNA is TGCAGCGTTGAAACAGCTAACTATGGCTACACCTTC.

This clonotype was detected ten times or more. The genes are TRBV5-1 and TRBJ1-1; D remains unclear. CDR3 length: 14 amino acids. The V end lost 0 bases, the J end lost 0 bases, and 6 bases lay between the germline ends. Germline V lookup: CDR1 SGHRS, CDR2 YFSETQ. The CDR3 protein is CASSLEILNTEAFF. CDR3 bases: TGCGCCAGCAGCTTGGAAATCTTGAACACTGAAGCTTTCTTT.

The sample holds many counts of this clonotype. V is TRBV6-5 and J is TRBJ2-7; TRBD2 matches 8 bases. This CDR3 has 15 amino acids. The V segment lost 0 bases and the J segment 6 bases; nucleotides outside the gene matches: 7. Germline CDR1 MNHEY, CDR2 SVGAGI. The CDR3 sequence: CASSYSGGLGSEQYF. CDR3 nucleotide sequence: TGTGCCAGCAGTTACTCGGGGGGACTAGGTTCCGAGCAGTACTTC.

This clonotype was observed at least ten times. The genes are TRBV7-6 and TRBJ2-3, with 12 bases lining up with TRBD2. CDR3 length: 15 residues. The V gene end was trimmed by 5 bases and the J gene end by 4 bases; junction bases not matched to a gene: 4. CDR1 is SGHVS and CDR2 is FNYEAQ in the germline V gene. In DNA, the CDR3 is TGTGCCAGCAGCCCTAGCGGGGGGGCCGCAGATACGCAGTATTTT. Its translation: CASSPSGGAADTQYF. Combining the CDR3 with reference TRBV7-6 and TRBJ2-3 gives the whole variable domain GAGVSQSPRYKVTKRGQDVALRCDPISGHVSLYWYRQALGQGPEFLTYFNYEAQQDKSGLPNDRFSAERPEGSISTLTIQRTEQRDSAMYRCASSPSGGAADTQYFGPGTRLTVL.

The CDR3 sequence: CASSSGVVTEAFF. CDR3 DNA sequence: TGTGCCAGCAGTTCAGGGGTCGTCACTGAAGCTTTCTTT. The chain employs TRBV28 and TRBJ1-1, with a tentative D call TRBD1 (6 bases). CDR1 and CDR2 from the germline V gene are MDHEN and SYDVKM. CDR3 size: 13 residues. V was shortened by 4 bases and J by 4 bases, with 10 bases between the two germline ends.

This clonotype appeared many times. The J gene is TRBJ1-1, the V gene TRBV4-1; a weak D match, TRBD1 (5 bases). The CDR3 length is 16 residues. The V and J ends lost 4 bases and 0 bases respectively, with 15 bases between them. CDR1 MGHRA and CDR2 YSYEKL come from the germline V gene. CDR3 sequence: CASSLFWGGMNTEAFF. As DNA, the CDR3 is TGCGCCAGCAGCCTTTTCTGGGGCGGAATGAACACTGAAGCTTTCTTT.

The chain couples TRBV7-9 to TRBJ1-2; D unclear. V was shortened by 0 bases and J by 7 bases, with 9 bases between the two germline ends. Germline V CDR1 and CDR2: SEHNR, FQNEAQ (reference sequence). This CDR3 is 13 amino acids long. CDR3: CASSLAEISGYTF. The DNA for the CDR3 is TGTGCCAGCAGCTTAGCGGAGATCAGTGGCTACACCTTC.

This clonotype was detected a few times. This chain links TRBV5-1 with TRBJ2-7; D is unresolved. Trimming left V 4 bases short and J 0 bases short, with 11 bases between. Germline-derived CDR1 and CDR2 are SGHRS and YFSETQ. This CDR3 contains 14 residues. The CDR3 loop reads CASSLRTSSYEQYF. Written as DNA, the CDR3 is TGCGCCAGCAGCCTTCGAACCAGCTCCTACGAGCAGTACTTC.

This clonotype was observed a few times. The genes are TRBV7-9 and TRBJ2-5; no reliable D call. Germline CDR1 SEHNR, CDR2 FQNEAQ (reference sequence). The V end was cut by 1 base, the J end by 5 bases, with 8 bases between. The CDR3 length is 13 residues. The CDR3 loop is CASSLVSSETQYF. The CDR3, as DNA: TGTGCCAGCAGCTTAGTATCATCGGAGACCCAGTACTTC.

This clonotype was seen a handful of times. This chain joins TRBV7-8 and TRBJ2-5, with D unresolved. V lost 0 bases, J lost 4 bases, and 9 bases lay in between. The germline gives CDR1 SGHVS, CDR2 FQNEAQ. CDR3 size: 14 residues. CDR3 amino acids: CASSLAGLLETQYF. CDR3 in DNA: TGTGCCAGCAGCTTAGCTGGGCTACTAGAGACCCAGTACTTC.

The V call is TRBV4-3, the J call TRBJ2-1; D possibly corresponds to TRBD2 (5 bases). Germline V lookup: CDR1 LGHNA, CDR2 YSLEER. The V gene lost 0 bases and the J gene lost 0 bases, with 9 bases spanning the gap. The CDR3 runs 16 residues. CDR3 residues: CASSQDWRSSYNEQFF. CDR3 nucleotides: TGCGCCAGCAGCCAAGATTGGAGGAGCTCCTACAATGAGCAGTTCTTC.

The chain combines TRBV28 with TRBJ2-7; D not resolved. In germline, CDR1 is MDHEN, CDR2 SYDVKM. The CDR3 covers 15 residues. V lost 8 bases, J lost 1 base, and 18 bases lay in between. CDR3 residues: CASGSSWQKSYEQYF. The CDR3, as DNA: TGTGCCAGCGGATCTTCGTGGCAGAAGTCCTACGAGCAGTACTTC.

This clonotype was observed many times. This chain links TRBV6-2 or TRBV6-3 with TRBJ1-2; tentatively, D is TRBD1 (5 bases). V was cut by 5 bases and J by 4 bases, with 17 bases left in between. Looked up from germline, CDR1 is MNHEY and CDR2 is SVGEGT. The CDR3 contains 15 residues. CDR3 sequence: CASSIRLGTVYGYTF. The CDR3 nucleotides are TGTGCCAGCAGTATAAGGCTCGGGACGGTCTATGGCTACACCTTC.

This clonotype has a handful of counts. The chain has TRBV27 and TRBJ1-6, with D possibly being TRBD1 (6 bases). The germline V and J ends were trimmed by 3 bases and 5 bases, with 11 bases remaining between them. The CDR3 contains 15 residues. Germline V gene lookup returns CDR1 MNHEY and CDR2 SMNVEV (reference sequence). The CDR3 nucleotides read TGTGCCAGCAGTTTCCGGACAGAGCATAATTCACCCCTCCACTTT. Translated, it gives CASSFRTEHNSPLHF.

The sample holds a few counts of this clonotype. The CDR3 region is CASSHFTGGFNGEQFF. CDR3 DNA: TGTGCCAGCAGTCATTTCACAGGGGGGTTCAATGGTGAGCAGTTCTTC. The chain uses TRBV7-3 and TRBJ2-1; 8 positions match TRBD1. The CDR3 length is 16 residues. Germline-derived CDR1 and CDR2 are SGHTA and FQGTGA. V dropped 6 bases and J dropped 9; count of bases not matched to a gene: 16.